This T cell receptor (beta chain) was documented in a study of blood T cell repertoires in COVID-19. Study details: From the United States, Italy and Spain came samples of acute and convalescent COVID-19.

CDR3 length equals 12 residues. Trimming took 7 bases from V and 2 from J; bases not matched to a gene: 5. CDR1 SQVTM and CDR2 ANQGSEA come from the germline V gene. This table comes from immunoSEQ multiplex PCR, and its TCRdb copy is limited to in-frame clones, with some not included. The sample carries 120,000 to 150,000 clones, roughly 84% recorded once. Everyone who took part was about 18 to 89 years old, and they came from 20 to 25 US areas. Participants were placed into cohorts based on the clinical history they reported. The chain links TRBV29-1 to TRBJ2-7; 7 bases line up with TRBD2. The sample comprised PBMCs or T cells enriched from blood (not recorded which). The receptor's source is a woman aged 45-65 years who had been exposed to COVID-19. The CDR3 protein is CSAQRGAYEQYF. For the CDR3, the DNA is TGCAGCGCCCAACGGGGGGCCTACGAGCAGTACTTC.